This T cell receptor (beta chain) was obtained from a study of blood T cell repertoires in COVID-19. Study information: The study drew acute and convalescent COVID-19 samples from the United States, Italy and Spain. Sources were T cells, B-cell-depleted T cells, or PBMCs; the material itself was cDNA or gDNA.

The CDR3 contains 11 residues. Germline V gives CDR1 SGHAT, CDR2 FQNNGV. Trimming took 6 bases from V and 0 from J, leaving 2 bases between them. Original data processing: Estimation of nucleated cell counts was performed using reference gene primer amplification. Assay used: immunoSEQ multiplex PCR; TCRdb lists only in-frame clones, some missing. The V and J calls and clone size come from that table; D and trimming were worked out from the DNA. The profile shows around 240,000 clones, 80% to 90% of them singletons. The source material was peripheral blood. V is TRBV11-2 and J is TRBJ1-1; D is uncertain. This TCR came from a woman aged 35 to 49 who had recovered from COVID-19. The CDR3 DNA reads as TGTGCCAGCAGTATGAACACTGAAGCTTTCTTT. Amino acids: CASSMNTEAFF.